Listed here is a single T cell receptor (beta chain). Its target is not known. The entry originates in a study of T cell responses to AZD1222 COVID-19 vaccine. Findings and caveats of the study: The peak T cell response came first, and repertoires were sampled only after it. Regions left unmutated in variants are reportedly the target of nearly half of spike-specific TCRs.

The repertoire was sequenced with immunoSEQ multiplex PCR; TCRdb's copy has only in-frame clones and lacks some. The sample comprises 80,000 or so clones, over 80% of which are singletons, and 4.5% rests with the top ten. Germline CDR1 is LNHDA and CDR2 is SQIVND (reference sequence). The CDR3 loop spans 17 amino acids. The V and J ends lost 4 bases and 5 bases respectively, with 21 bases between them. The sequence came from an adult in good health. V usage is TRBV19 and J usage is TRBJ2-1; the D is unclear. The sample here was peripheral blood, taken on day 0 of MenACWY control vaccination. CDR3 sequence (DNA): TGTGCCAGTAGTACGAGCCCTTTTGCGCCTACCAACAATGAGCAGTTCTTC. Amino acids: CASSTSPFAPTNNEQFF.